Reported below is one TCR beta chain. Its antigen remains unidentified. Base-call qualities are not available, and no considerably larger clone is one nucleotide away. These data come from a study of cytomegalovirus exposure and HLA in healthy donors (dated by TCRdb to 2017 to 2019). Broadly, across the study: According to an earlier analysis of a few hundred of the donors, about 170 million T cells yielded roughly 100 million unique TCR beta sequences and more than 250 Gb of sequence data. Along with the approximately 600-subject first cohort, a separate validation cohort of around 120 different subjects was used. An earlier analysis of roughly 600 of the donors used high-throughput TCR beta sequencing to judge whether each TCR beta V gene segment behaved as functional or pseudogenic. Across some 400 genotyped donors of the cohort, an average of approximately 240,000 unique TCR beta nucleotide sequences per donor were sequenced, and approximately 19% of those sequences were non-productive. To study patterns of TCR occurrence, a later analysis re-analyzed previously published TCR beta repertoires from several hundred donors and added high-resolution HLA genotyping. An early release that covered about 600 HLA-typed donors contained about 300 gigabases of sequencing data and around 80 million unique TCR sequences. The study aimed to test whether cataloging public T cell receptors could reveal signatures of past pathogen exposure. Every repertoire in the discovery cohort had been generated on one and the same sequencing platform. Alongside the repertoire data, information on donor age, sex, ethnicity and CMV serostatus was compiled. Rather than using new phenotypic data, the later analysis identified candidate immune exposures from TCR beta sequences and from how often those sequences occurred across donors. The study used immunosequencing to profile the T cell repertoires of hundreds of subjects and linked those repertoires to cytomegalovirus serostatus. Of the 398 genotyped donors, about 80% fell in the genetic ancestry cluster associated with self-reported Caucasian donors. Roughly 5 DR-DQ haplotypes were handled as single units for association and clustering, since linkage in the cohort was strong. In a later genetic analysis, genome-wide SNP genotypes for 398 of the 666 donors were used, and that subset was treated as a discovery cohort. To predict cytomegalovirus infection status, the study brought together high-throughput TCR immunosequencing, statistical association of individual TCRs with disease status, and machine learning. HLA typing covered class I and class II loci at four-digit resolution. The number of typed donors differed by locus: about 620-640 for A, B, C, DRB1 and DQB1; some 500 for DQA1; roughly 600 for DPA1; and about 450 for DPB1. General conclusions and limits of the study: Linkage disequilibrium might explain the correlated functional status among segregating V segments, but an unknown experimental factor could not be ruled out. Specific HLA alleles were associated with 15,000 to 20,000 TCR beta sequences at a false discovery rate of 0.05 in a later analysis. The sequencing pipeline was judged likely to have produced a cluster of highly shared sequence variants as a technical artifact. The study gave a list of 150 to 200 TCR beta chains associated with cytomegalovirus. In an earlier analysis of fewer than 700 of the donors, most TCR beta V segments appeared in productive rearrangements about 87% or about 30% of the time, broadly matching IMGT annotations. In a later genetic analysis, a missense DCLRE1C variant was associated with V-gene and J-gene trimming of TCR beta chains, and the association was replicated in an independent cohort. According to a later analysis, most CMV-associated TCR beta chains appeared to be HLA-restricted, and the HLA associations seemed to be driven largely by CMV exposure. The authors suggested that the approach could potentially be generalized to other disease states and immunological phenotypes. The classifier was reported to diagnose cytomegalovirus status with high specificity and sensitivity in both the original cohort and the validation cohort. In this cohort, only TCR beta chains were sequenced, and detectable features were limited by the absence of alpha or paired-chain data. When HLA alleles, especially DR and DQ, strongly co-occurred, attributing TCR associations to individual alleles was difficult. Because HLA typing was unavailable for some donors at each locus, only the typed subset was used in association tests. Because counts were too low, seventeen rarely observed V segments, including chromosome 9 orphons, were excluded from the earlier analysis of some 590 of the donors. A further reported finding was that TCR beta sequences accurately predicted the HLA-A and HLA-B alleles for most subjects in the first cohort. In a later analysis, HLA-associated TCR beta chains were found to be more clonally expanded and to have lower generation probabilities than equally common non-associated chains. In vitro tests confirmed that three of the cytomegalovirus-associated TCR beta chains recognize cytomegalovirus antigens. In a later analysis, TCR association rates were found to vary across HLA loci, with the most associated TCRs seen for DRB1 alleles and the fewest for HLA-C alleles. In a later genetic analysis, fewer N-insertions in productive TCRs were reported among donors in an Asian-associated ancestry cluster than the approximately 670-donor mean. Several of the top co-occurrence clusters appeared to be linked to parvovirus B19, influenza, CMV and Epstein-Barr virus, according to a later analysis. Roughly uniform sequencing depth across donors was assumed in presence/absence analyses, although this assumption may not hold. Across donors, most TCR sequences were observed very rarely, whereas some public TCRs were present in many individuals. For the cohort, immune exposure information was limited to CMV serostatus.

The library came from the immunoSEQ multiplex PCR assay. For the multiplex PCR, a mixture combining 60 forward primers for TCR Vbeta segments and 13 reverse primers for TCR Jbeta segments was used. Amplification of the CDR3 region of rearranged TCR beta genes was performed with a multiplex PCR assay on genomic DNA. On the Illumina HiSeq System, the amplified TCR beta libraries were sequenced as 87-base-pair reads. The paper's data handling went like this. Across the 670 or so repertoires, a later analysis counted tens of millions of unique TCR beta chains, 9.5 million to 12 million of which were shared by at least two donors. To remove PCR and sequencing errors, raw reads were error-corrected and collapsed into unique sequences using a nearest-neighbor algorithm that merged closely related sequences. V, D and J gene segments were assigned by aligning CDR3 sequences to IMGT reference sequences. For a sequence to be retained, a match of at least six nucleotides to both a V gene segment and a J gene segment was required. A rearrangement was called productive if the CDR3 had no stop codons and remained in frame with V and J, and every other rearrangement was called non-productive. CDR3 was defined by IMGT convention, running from the second conserved V-encoded cysteine to the conserved J-encoded phenylalanine. The earlier analysis of about 560 of the donors excluded any sequence lacking an unambiguous match to a single V gene segment. An earlier analysis of almost 600 of the donors classified V segments as functional when productive rearrangements were above 56.7% and as segregating when the standard deviation between donors was above 5%. A statistical classification framework was developed to diagnose cytomegalovirus status using the catalog of TCR beta chain sequences. A later analysis assigned V and J genes by comparing TCR nucleotide sequences with IMGT/GENE-DB human TR gene sequences. Using the TCRdist pipeline, a later analysis assigned CDR3 sequences along with most-parsimonious VDJ recombination scenarios. In a later analysis, each TCR beta chain was defined by its CDR3 amino acid sequence together with its V-gene family, and reads lacking a unique V-gene family were excluded. As a way to deal with suspected cross-contamination and a sequencing artifact, a later analysis dropped approximately 590 nucleotide sequences that were highly shared and had low generation probability. A later analysis calculated a clonal expansion index for each public chain from normalized within-repertoire ranks of inferred template counts. In a later analysis, generation probabilities were computed using a VDJ recombination model fitted to out-of-frame rearrangements, and the results were checked against IGoR. A later analysis scored TCR-TCR, TCR-HLA and TCR-CMV co-occurrence with hypergeometric tests, applying a repertoire-size bias correction to TCR pairs. A later analysis estimated false discovery rates by permuting HLA or CMV assignments 20 times. In a later analysis, co-occurring TCRs were grouped with DBSCAN, and TCRdist sequence similarity was added when clustering was performed within HLA-allele-positive subsets. Co-occurrence clustering excluded repertoires with fewer than 30,000 or more than 120,000 public chains, plus five with anomalous nucleotide sharing. TCRdb took this table from immuneACCESS and kept in-frame rearrangements with V and J called. Such tables lack part of the clones; where checked against another copy, unresolved V genes explain under half of the gap, and the rest is unexplained. Clone size and the V and J calls come from that table; the DNA yielded D and trimming. The sample table holds 200,000 or so clones, of which more than 75% were seen once. Clones ranked in the top ten supply approximately 0.23% of the sample.

The cohort consisted of 600 to 750 healthy bone marrow donors. At the time of sampling, every cohort member was nominally healthy, though immune exposures that went unrecorded were likely present. The donor was CMV seronegative and was included in the group of a few hundred seronegative cohort members. A peripheral blood sample was collected from each donor, and TCR beta sequencing was performed on peripheral blood mononuclear cells. Genomic DNA was extracted from the blood cell samples with the Qiagen DNeasy Blood Extraction Kit. The TCR comes from a girl less than two years old in good health and CMV-seronegative. Sample: PBMCs.

The CDR3 has the sequence CASSIGTSGGIIQYF. The DNA sequence is as follows: TGTGCCAGCAGCATAGGGACTAGCGGGGGGATCATTCAGTACTTC. In this chain, TRBV5-4 is recombined with TRBJ2-4; 15 central nucleotides agree with TRBD2. Here V drops 4 bases and J drops 9 bases, and the junction holds 5 bases not matched to any gene. The CDR3 holds 15 amino acids from the cysteine to the phenylalanine. Only the CDR3 DNA stays, 45 bases, in frame from base 1. The CDR1 and CDR2 encoded by the germline V gene (reference sequence) are SGHNT and YYREEE.